This T cell receptor beta chain stems from a study of shared clonotypes between healthy human individuals (dated by TCRdb to about 2020). With respect to the entire study: The cohort included a few men and a couple of women between 18 and 49 years of age. For each donor, three plates each were used for CD4 naive and CD4 memory, two plates were used for CD8 naive, and one plate was used for CD8 memory. The study deeply sequenced blood TCR repertoires of about 5 healthy adults to estimate repertoire size and the extent of clonotype sharing between individuals. To increase sequencing depth and limit assay-specific biases, TCR repertoire library preparation and sequencing were carried out by different laboratories using diverse techniques. Between about 0.94 and 8.9 billion PBMCs per donor were obtained by leukapheresis.

The donors were healthy, HIV-negative adults with no recently reported acute infections or vaccinations. Every donor was a Caucasian adult living in Nashville, Tennessee, USA. CD4+ T cells were enriched by magnetic negative selection, after which naive cells were positively selected on CD45RA and the negative fraction was taken as the memory subset. After blood collection by leukapheresis, PBMCs were isolated using Ficoll-Histopaque density gradient centrifugation and then cryopreserved in the vapor phase of liquid nitrogen. Purity and quantity of every magnetically sorted T cell population were checked by analytical flow cytometry. From each sorted fraction, genomic DNA was isolated and quantified by UV absorbance on a Nanodrop 2000c. Trimming at the junction amounts to 10 bases on V and 4 bases on J, and the germline ends lie 16 bases apart. From a lookup of the germline V gene (reference sequence), CDR1 and CDR2 are SGHNT and YYREEE. The CDR3 has 13 amino acids, counting the end cysteine and phenylalanine. The only DNA kept is the CDR3, 39 bases in frame from the first base.

The full study reports these points: Naive subsets generally had larger estimated clonotype richness than memory subsets. Pairwise subsampling indicated that sequencing depth was expected to affect the degree of clonotype sharing among donors. Compared with non-shared clonotypes, clonotypes shared by all four sorted-subset donors had higher generation probabilities. Sampling was limited to blood, and TCR repertoires in tissue likely differ from TCR repertoires in blood. When a handful of donors were compared, the shared fraction of clonotypes was approximately 5% for naive CD4, 3.5% to 4% for naive CD8, 2% to 2.5% for memory CD4, and less than 0.5% for memory CD8. Because the study included a small number of donors, the genetic and exposure-history diversity represented was limited. Even with the large sequencing depth, rarefaction of the sorted-subset datasets indicated that sequencing was incomplete.

Using the deep immunoSEQ assay, multiplex PCR amplified TCR CDR3 regions from genomic DNA. Extracted genomic DNA from each cell subset was spread evenly across all wells of several immunoSEQ 96-well plates, with each plate serving as a replicate. For sorted subsets, each replicate PCR was loaded with 200 ng genomic DNA, equivalent to 25,000 to 35,000 T cell genomes. Purified libraries were measured with a Qubit 3.0 fluorometer, size-checked on a Bioanalyzer 2100, and measured again with the KAPA Library Quantification kit. A separate single-read 150-cycle Illumina NextSeq 550 flow cell was used to sequence each immunoSEQ 96-well plate. As for the original processing: Because only junctional sequences without quality scores were contained in the immunoSEQ output, filtering matching that applied to full-length reads could not be performed. To assign V/J genes and CDR3, sequences were annotated using PyIR, a Python wrapper for IgBLAST v1.9, with IMGT germline references. Any read was removed if the V/J assignment was weak (E-value above 1e-6), the CDR3 was missing, or the read contained stop codons, out-of-frame junctions, or ambiguous translated residues. A V3J clonotype was defined by an identical inferred V gene, J gene, and CDR3 amino acid sequence. Percentage overlap between repertoires was computed as shared unique clonotypes divided by the size of the smaller repertoire. Repertoire richness was assessed with RTK rarefaction, the Chao1 estimator, and Recon v2.1 estimates of unobserved clonotypes. OLGA was used to compute generation probabilities for all TCRbeta clonotypes that the gDNA method yielded from four donors. This immuneACCESS table, as held by TCRdb, lists in-frame sequences with V and J called but not all clones. Of the missing ones, under half trace to an unresolved V gene in checked studies; the others have no known cause. V and J calls and clone size are copied from that table; D and trimming were computed from the DNA. The sample profile shows millions of clones; 90% to 95% of them were found once. 0.1% to 0.15% of the sample is in the top ten clones.

Note on this clone: Its specific antigen is unknown. No much larger clone exists at a distance of one base, and base qualities are not known.

This TCR came from a man aged 18 to 35 in good health. The sequenced material came from naive CD4+ T cells sorted from blood. The cell subset or site label for this specimen denotes: CD45RA+ positively selected. The chain is made from TRBV5-4 and TRBJ2-3; tentative D gene TRBD2, with 6 bases matching. The CDR3 reads CAVKGPGADTQYF. The DNA sequence is given as TGTGCCGTCAAGGGCCCGGGGGCAGATACGCAGTATTTT.